This T cell receptor (beta chain) is drawn from a study of T cell changes during pregnancy in multiple sclerosis. Sequenced by immunoSEQ multiplex PCR; TCRdb stores in-frame clones only, minus some. Among some 36,000 clones listed, around nine tenths were seen once. The receptor's source is a female donor with multiple sclerosis, enrolled in a pregnancy study. Source: CD4+ T cells from peripheral blood mononuclear cells, taken in the second trimester of pregnancy.

This CDR3 reads CASSQGTGANTGELFF. The CDR3 DNA sequence: TGTGCCAGCAGCCAGGGGACAGGGGCGAACACCGGGGAGCTGTTTTTT. The rearrangement uses TRBV4-2 and TRBJ2-2, with TRBD1 matching over 10 bases. V lost 3 bases, J lost 0 bases, and 1 base stayed unmatched. From germline, CDR1 is LGHNA and CDR2 YNFKEQ. The CDR3 spans 16 residues.